The 28 T cell receptor beta chains reported below all come from one sample, sequenced in a study of T cell repertoires in cytomegalovirus infection. Their recognized antigens are unknown. TCRdb redid the calling of the reads with MiXCR, one entry per CDR3 protein. The sample contains approximately 280,000 distinct CDR3 sequences, less than 25% of which appear only once. The source was cultured PBMCs, collected from culture after CMV antigen stimulation. The receptor source for this set is a human donor in good health (CMV status not recorded). Some clones in this sample may be carry-over from other donors' samples.

This rearrangement joins TRBV2 to TRBJ1-2; the D gene is possibly TRBD1 (5 bases). The CDR3 runs 14 residues. Germline CDR1 and CDR2: SNHLY and FYNNEI. Trimming removed 1 base at V and 5 bases at J, with 11 bases between. Here the CDR3 reads CASSEEGTAYGYTF. DNA of the CDR3: TGTGCCAGCAGTGAAGAGGGGACCGCTTATGGCTACACCTTC.

The chain is built from TRBV11-2 and TRBJ2-5, with no clear D. Germline-derived CDR1 and CDR2 are SGHAT and FQNNGV. The CDR3 is made up of 13 amino acids. V was shortened by 3 bases and J by 2 bases, with 7 bases between the two germline ends. The CDR3 nucleotides read TGTGCCAGCAGCTTCCATCTACAAGAGACCCAGTACTTC. Encoded protein: CASSFHLQETQYF.

This clonotype was seen ten or more times. V usage is TRBV7-2 and J usage is TRBJ1-2; 9 nucleotides match TRBD1. The CDR3 has 13 amino acids. V shed 9 bases, J shed 3 bases, and the junction held 5 bases outside the gene matches. Germline CDR1 is SGHTA and CDR2 is FQGNSA. The CDR3 region has the DNA TGTGCCAGAAGACAGGGGGGGGACTATGGCTACACCTTC. It translates to CARRQGGDYGYTF.

This clonotype was counted only a few times. This chain connects TRBV5-1 to TRBJ2-1; D may match TRBD1 or TRBD2 (5 bases each). This CDR3 spans 15 amino acids. Trimming stripped 4 bases from V and 4 bases from J, with 15 bases between. Germline assignment: CDR1 SGHRS and CDR2 YFSETQ. The CDR3 bases are TGCGCCAGCAGCGGGGACGGACTCACTTACAATGAGCAGTTCTTC. Amino acids: CASSGDGLTYNEQFF.

The genes are TRBV15 and TRBJ2-3; D is uncertain. The J call is doubtful: the DNA matches TRBJ1-5 better. This CDR3 region has 18 residues. CDR1 is LNHNV, CDR2 YYDKDF, per germline (reference sequence). The CDR3 loop reads CATSRRPIAVRSTDTQHF. CDR3 in DNA: TGTGCCACCAGCAGACGACCCATAGCGGTGAGGAGTACAGATACGCAGCATTTT.

V is TRBV9 and J is TRBJ2-1; 7 bases are shared with TRBD2. Germline CDR1 SGDLS, CDR2 YYNGEE. The CDR3 totals 14 residues. V trimming: 0 bases; J trimming: 6 bases; junction bases outside the gene matches: 3. The CDR3 DNA reads as TGTGCCAGCAGCGTAGGGGGAGGGACCAATGAGCAGTTCTTC. Encoded protein: CASSVGGGTNEQFF.

This clonotype showed up many times. This CDR3 is CATLPGQGGGLVVEQYV. The CDR3 coding sequence is TGTGCCACCCTGCCGGGACAGGGAGGGGGTCTGGTGGTCGAGCAGTACGTC. V gene TRBV6-1 combines with J gene TRBJ2-7; 9 positions match TRBD1. Losses at the gene ends were 10 bases for V and 6 bases for J; bases not matched to a gene: 22. This CDR3 contains 17 residues. Germline lookup yields CDR1 MNHNS and CDR2 SASEGT.

This clonotype was counted ten times or more. This chain links TRBV12-5 with TRBJ2-5; D is perhaps TRBD2 (6 bases). This CDR3 comprises 13 residues. V dropped 9 bases and J dropped 5 bases, with 16 bases sitting between them. Germline V gives CDR1 LGHNT, CDR2 FRNRAP. CDR3 amino acids: CASGSGGSETQYF. As DNA, the CDR3 is TGTGCTAGCGGCAGCGGAGGGAGTGAGACCCAGTACTTC.

The gene calls are TRBV27 and TRBJ1-2, with D tentatively TRBD1 (6 bases). V was cut by 5 bases and J by 4 bases, with 14 bases left in between. There are 14 residues in the CDR3. From germline, CDR1 is MNHEY and CDR2 SMNVEV (reference sequence). The CDR3 reads CASSTGYAGYGYTF. The CDR3 bases are TGTGCCAGCAGTACAGGGTACGCTGGCTATGGCTACACCTTC.

The CDR3 DNA reads as TGTGCCCGATCCAGTGGAGGAGATACGCAGTATTTT. Encoded protein: CARSSGGDTQYF. This chain uses TRBV5-4 with TRBJ2-3; the D gene is possibly TRBD2 (5 bases). Trimming left V 10 bases short and J 5 bases short, with 14 bases between. Per the germline V gene, CDR1 is SGHNT and CDR2 is YYREEE (reference sequence). This CDR3 has 12 residues.

This chain links TRBV10-3 with TRBJ2-3; D is uncertain. Germline CDR1 reads ENHRY; CDR2 reads SYGVKD. The CDR3 runs to 12 residues. V shed 0 bases and J shed 6 bases, with 4 bases lying between them. CDR3 amino acids: CAISESTDTQYF. CDR3 bases: TGTGCCATCAGTGAGTCCACGGATACGCAGTATTTT.

This clonotype occurred a few times. The chain has TRBV2 and TRBJ1-5; D is unresolved. With 8 bases removed from V and 1 base from J, the gap between germline ends came to 9 bases. CDR1 is SNHLY, CDR2 FYNNEI, per germline. The CDR3 consists of 13 residues. The CDR3 nucleotides are TGTGCCAGCGGGTCTACGAGCAATCAGCCCCAGCATTTT. This encodes CASGSTSNQPQHF.

This clonotype was counted many times. The CDR3 protein is CASGRKGQTPGNTIYF. Here the CDR3 DNA reads TGTGCCAGCGGGAGGAAGGGACAGACCCCTGGAAACACCATATATTTT. V and J are TRBV7-2 and TRBJ1-3; 7 nucleotides match TRBD1. Per the germline V gene, CDR1 is SGHTA and CDR2 is FQGNSA. The CDR3 extends over 16 amino acids. V lost 8 bases to trimming and J lost 2 bases; unmatched junction nucleotides: 12.

The chain joins TRBV4-3 to TRBJ2-1, with D maybe TRBD1 (5 bases). Between the trimmed V and J ends, which lost 4 bases and 3 bases, there was a span of 7 bases. CDR1 and CDR2 from the germline V gene are LGHNA and YSLEER. The CDR3 is 13 residues long. CDR3 coding DNA: TGCGCCAGCAGCCCAGGGATCTACAATGAGCAGTTCTTC. Residues: CASSPGIYNEQFF.

Comment on this clonotype: Compared with germline, one end of the junction differs, possibly owing to a read error. The CDR3 bases are TGTGCCAGCCGCTTCCGGATGCCGGGCAATGAGCAGTTCTTC. This gives the protein CASRFRMPGNEQFF. V gene TRBV11-2 combines with J gene TRBJ2-1; D unresolved. CDR1 and CDR2 (germline): SGHAT, FQNNGV. The CDR3 is 14 residues long.

This clonotype has a handful of counts. The chain joins TRBV6-1 to TRBJ1-1; D is undetermined. The germline V gene has CDR1 MNHNS and CDR2 SASEGT. The CDR3 sequence is 13 residues long. The V end was cut by 5 bases, the J end by 1 base, with 8 bases between. In DNA, the CDR3 is TGTGCCAGCAGTTACGGGGAGAACACTGAAGCTTTCTTT. Its translation is CASSYGENTEAFF.

This clonotype was observed a few times. The chain's CDR3 is CASSPIETDTQYF. The CDR3 DNA sequence: TGTGCCAGCAGCCCCATAGAGACAGATACGCAGTATTTT. This chain links TRBV6-2 or TRBV6-3 with TRBJ2-3; D gene unclear. V lost 6 bases and J lost 3, with 10 bases in between. The CDR3 sequence is 13 residues long. Germline assignment: CDR1 MNHEY and CDR2 SVGEGT.

There are a few counts of this clonotype. The genes are TRBV12-3 or TRBV12-4 and TRBJ1-1; 11 nucleotides line up with TRBD1. The J segment lost 6 bases and the V segment lost 3 bases, leaving 0 bases of the junction unmatched. The CDR3 sequence is 13 residues long. CDR3 DNA sequence: TGTGCCAGCAGTTTGGGACAGGGGGCTGAAGCTTTCTTT. Translated: CASSLGQGAEAFF.

This clonotype showed up just once. This sequence joins TRBV27 and TRBJ1-4, with 7 bases fitting TRBD1. The CDR3 sequence is 15 residues long. With V trimmed by 5 bases and J by 3 bases, 6 bases remained unmatched. CDR1 is MNHEY, CDR2 SMNVEV, per germline (reference sequence). CDR3 sequence: CASSRPGTANEKLFF. CDR3 coding DNA: TGTGCCAGCAGTAGACCCGGGACAGCTAATGAAAAACTGTTTTTT.

This clonotype has ten or more counts. V and J are TRBV7-8 and TRBJ2-5; weak D call: TRBD1 (6 bases). Trimming removed 8 bases from V and 5 bases from J, with 9 bases in between. The germline gives CDR1 SGHVS, CDR2 FQNEAQ. The CDR3 contains 11 residues. The CDR3, as DNA: TGTGCCAGCCAAAGGGGGGAGACCCAGTACTTC. It codes for CASQRGETQYF.

The count of this clonotype is one. The V gene is TRBV12-3 or TRBV12-4, the J gene TRBJ1-5; D gene uncertain. The CDR3 totals 15 residues. Trimming shortened V by 2 bases and J by 5 bases, and 13 bases separated the two germline ends. CDR3 coding DNA: TGTGCCAGCAGTTTATTCAGAAGGGAAGATCAGCCCCAGCATTTT. Its translation is CASSLFRREDQPQHF.

This clonotype was seen many times. The chain joins TRBV7-2 to TRBJ1-3; possibly TRBD1 for D (5 bases). This CDR3 has 16 amino acids. V gave up 1 base and J gave up 0 bases, with 10 bases separating them. Per germline, CDR1 SGHTA and CDR2 FQGNSA. The CDR3 is CASSLVPRDSGNTIYF. For the CDR3, the DNA is TGTGCCAGCAGCTTAGTTCCCAGGGACTCTGGAAACACCATATATTTT.

J is TRBJ1-4 and V is TRBV11-2; no clear D gene. This CDR3 region has 16 residues. V was trimmed by 1 base and J by 8 bases, leaving 17 bases between them. Per germline, CDR1 SGHAT and CDR2 FQNNGV. Here the CDR3 DNA reads TGTGCCAGCAGCTTAGGGCAGGACCGGAGGAGGGAAAAACTGTTTTTT. As protein: CASSLGQDRRREKLFF.

The rearrangement joins TRBV5-1 to TRBJ2-1; 7 bases are shared with TRBD2. V was clipped by 3 bases and J by 8 bases; unmatched bases: 5. CDR1 is SGHRS, CDR2 YFSETQ, per germline. The CDR3 is 13 residues long. The CDR3 sequence: CASSWTSRDEQFF. The CDR3 DNA reads as TGCGCCAGCAGCTGGACTAGTCGGGATGAGCAGTTCTTC.

The chain is built from TRBV5-8 and TRBJ2-1; TRBD2 aligns across 8 bases. Germline values: CDR1 SGHTS, CDR2 YDEGEE. This CDR3 has 17 amino acids. After removal of 2 bases from V and 8 bases from J, the junction contained 15 bases not matched to a gene. The CDR3 nucleotides read TGTGCCAGCAGCTTAGGGACGGTAGCGGGGACACGGGATGAGCAGTTCTTC. It is translated as CASSLGTVAGTRDEQFF.

This clonotype turned up a few times. The chain employs TRBV5-1 and TRBJ1-6; weak D call: TRBD1 (5 bases). CDR1 is SGHRS and CDR2 is YFSETQ in the germline V gene. V lost 0 bases and J lost 10, with 11 bases in between. CDR3 length: 14 amino acids. CDR3 sequence reads: CASSLAQGTSPLHF. The CDR3 nucleotides are TGCGCCAGCAGCTTGGCGCAGGGTACGTCACCCCTCCACTTT.

This rearrangement joins TRBV5-4 to TRBJ1-4; D gene uncertain. The length of the CDR3 is 15 residues. V was cut by 4 bases and J by 0 bases, with 10 bases left in between. Germline loops: CDR1 SGHNT, CDR2 YYREEE (reference sequence). The CDR3 loop is CASSNDTATNEKLFF. CDR3 bases: TGTGCCAGCAGCAATGACACTGCAACTAATGAAAAACTGTTTTTT. Looking up the rest from reference TRBV5-4 and TRBJ1-4 gives the full variable domain: ETGVTQSPTHLIKTRGQQVTLRCSSQSGHNTVSWYQQALGQGPQFIFQYYREEENGRGNFPPRFSGLQFPNYSSELNVNALELDDSALYLCASSNDTATNEKLFFGSGTQLSVL.

This clonotype turned up a few times. V and J are TRBV20-1 and TRBJ2-3; the D is unclear. The CDR3 is 10 amino acids. Germline CDR1 and CDR2: DFQATT and SNEGSKA (reference sequence). V was pared by 2 bases and J by 6 bases, with 3 bases between. The CDR3, as DNA: TGCAGTGCTAGACCTGATACGCAGTATTTT. It specifies CSARPDTQYF.